This TCR beta chain came from a study of identical twins. Findings and limits, study-wide: Excess low generation probability was seen in twin-shared out-of-frame alpha sequences.

As to this clonotype: What it recognizes is unknown.

Germline CDR1 reads DFQATT; CDR2 reads SNEGSKA (reference sequence). Deletions cut 6 bases from V and 0 bases from J, with 6 bases between. The CDR3 sequence is 11 residues long. Unique molecular identifiers were in the cDNA, with template-switch universal primer binding. Using its own MiXCR run on the 5' RACE reads, TCRdb lists one record per CDR3 protein. Seen here are 400,000 to 550,000 distinct CDR3 sequences, 14% observed once, and the top ten hold approximately 0.98%. These data were also reused for a study on yellow fever vaccine responses in identical twins. That paper adds: Twins reportedly mounted vaccine T cell responses that seemed partly convergent, partly personalized.

The sequence came from a woman between 18 and 30 years old in good health. The rearrangement uses TRBV20-1 and TRBJ2-7; no firm D call. The sample taken for sequencing was CD4+ T cells sorted from blood. In DNA form, the CDR3 reads TGCAGTGCCGCCGACTCCTACGAGCAGTACTTC. Translated: CSAADSYEQYF.